A selection of T cell receptor beta chains follows, all from one sample in a study of blood T cell repertoires in COVID-19. Produced via immunoSEQ multiplex PCR; TCRdb's table is partial and in-frame only. The sample has under 200,000 clones; around 82% are singletons. What was sequenced was PBMCs or T cells enriched from blood (not recorded which). The receptors come from a woman aged 55-75 years with acute COVID-19. Both conserved end residues are part of each CDR3. The D gene is left open where the match is weak. A row's size may be missing; if present it is once, few, many or a size class.

CDR3 DNA: TGTGCCACCAGCGGACTGGGACGGGGGGCCTATGGCTACACCTTC; CDR3 protein: CATSGLGRGAYGYTF; J gene: TRBJ1-2; V gene: TRBV15; D gene: -; clone size: -
CDR3 DNA: TGTGCCAGCAGTGACCCGACAGGGGTGATGGCGACCCAGTACTTC; CDR3 protein: CASSDPTGVMATQYF; J gene: TRBJ2-5; V gene: TRBV25-1; D gene: TRBD1; clone size: -
CDR3 DNA: TGTGCCAGCAGCATACAGGCCCATATCTCTGAAGCTTTCTTT; CDR3 protein: CASSIQAHISEAFF; J gene: TRBJ1-1; V gene: TRBV28; D gene: -; clone size: few
CDR3 DNA: TGTGCCAGCAGCTCGACAGGGGGCAACTATGGCTACACCTTC; CDR3 protein: CASSSTGGNYGYTF; J gene: TRBJ1-2; V gene: TRBV7-2; D gene: TRBD1; clone size: once
CDR3 DNA: TGTGCCAGCAGGCTAGGGGGGACAGGGGGCTACGAGCAGTACTTC; CDR3 protein: CASRLGGTGGYEQYF; J gene: TRBJ2-7; V gene: TRBV6-5; D gene: TRBD1; clone size: -
CDR3 DNA: TGTGCCAGCGCAAGTCTCGCGGGGGGGCTTCGTTCCTACAATGAGCAGTTCTTC; CDR3 protein: CASASLAGGLRSYNEQFF; J gene: TRBJ2-1; V gene: TRBV19; D gene: TRBD2; clone size: -
CDR3 DNA: TGTGCCAGCCGGGAGACGCCCCAAGGCACAGATACGCAGTATTTT; CDR3 protein: CASRETPQGTDTQYF; J gene: TRBJ2-3; V gene: TRBV3-1/TRBV3-2; D gene: -; clone size: -
CDR3 DNA: TGTGCCAGCAGCGTAGAGGGAGGGCCTAAGAGTGAGCAGTTCTTC; CDR3 protein: CASSVEGGPKSEQFF; J gene: TRBJ2-1; V gene: TRBV9; D gene: TRBD2; clone size: many
CDR3 DNA: TGCGCCAGCAGCTTGGGAGCTAGCGGCACCTACAATGAGCAGTTCTTC; CDR3 protein: CASSLGASGTYNEQFF; J gene: TRBJ2-1; V gene: TRBV5-1; D gene: TRBD2; clone size: -
CDR3 DNA: TGCGCCAGCAGCTCCCCTAGCGGGAGGGTGGAAGATACGCAGTATTTT; CDR3 protein: CASSSPSGRVEDTQYF; J gene: TRBJ2-3; V gene: TRBV5-1; D gene: TRBD2; clone size: -
CDR3 DNA: TGTGCCAGCAGCCCCCTTTCAGCCGGAGAGGGATATGAGCAGTTCTTC; CDR3 protein: CASSPLSAGEGYEQFF; J gene: TRBJ2-1; V gene: TRBV7-8; D gene: -; clone size: -
CDR3 DNA: TGCAGCGCCTCCTCAGGACTCATGATTAACACTGAAGCTTTCTTT; CDR3 protein: CSASSGLMINTEAFF; J gene: TRBJ1-1; V gene: TRBV29-1; D gene: -; clone size: -
CDR3 DNA: TGTGCCAGCAGCTTAGGCCCGACTAGCACAGATACGCAGTATTTT; CDR3 protein: CASSLGPTSTDTQYF; J gene: TRBJ2-3; V gene: TRBV7-6; D gene: -; clone size: -
CDR3 DNA: TGTGCCAGCAGTTGGTTAGCGGGGGGCTACACCGGGGAGCTGTTTTTT; CDR3 protein: CASSWLAGGYTGELFF; J gene: TRBJ2-2; V gene: TRBV6-2/TRBV6-3; D gene: TRBD2; clone size: -
CDR3 DNA: TGTGCCAGCAGTTACTCGAATGCGGGACAGGGGTACGAGCAGTACTTC; CDR3 protein: CASSYSNAGQGYEQYF; J gene: TRBJ2-7; V gene: TRBV6-2/TRBV6-3; D gene: TRBD1; clone size: once
CDR3 DNA: TGTGCCAGCAAACTGGGGAGGAACACTGAAGCTTTCTTT; CDR3 protein: CASKLGRNTEAFF; J gene: TRBJ1-1; V gene: TRBV7-2; D gene: -; clone size: many
CDR3 DNA: TGTGCCAGCAGTCCCGGGACTAGGAGGGGGGCCCAGTACTTC; CDR3 protein: CASSPGTRRGAQYF; J gene: TRBJ2-5; V gene: TRBV6-5; D gene: TRBD2; clone size: -
CDR3 DNA: TGTGCCAGCAGCTTGGCAGGGAGGGGAAACACCATATATTTT; CDR3 protein: CASSLAGRGNTIYF; J gene: TRBJ1-3; V gene: TRBV5-5; D gene: -; clone size: -
CDR3 DNA: TGTGCCAGTAGGACTAGCGGGAGCAGTGAGCAGTTCTTC; CDR3 protein: CASRTSGSSEQFF; J gene: TRBJ2-1; V gene: TRBV6-5; D gene: TRBD2; clone size: -
CDR3 DNA: TGTGCCAGCAGCTATACTAGCGGGAGCTCCTACAATGAGCAGTTCTTC; CDR3 protein: CASSYTSGSSYNEQFF; J gene: TRBJ2-1; V gene: TRBV27; D gene: TRBD2; clone size: -
CDR3 DNA: TGCGCCAGCAGCTTAAGAAGCGGGGAAACCGGGGAGCTGTTTTTT; CDR3 protein: CASSLRSGETGELFF; J gene: TRBJ2-2; V gene: TRBV5-1; D gene: TRBD2; clone size: -
CDR3 DNA: TGTGCCAGCAGCTCTATCAGGGGCGGGGAGACCCAGTACTTC; CDR3 protein: CASSSIRGGETQYF; J gene: TRBJ2-5; V gene: TRBV11-2; D gene: -; clone size: -
CDR3 DNA: TGTGCCAACTCTCAGGGGTTTGAGCAGTTCTTC; CDR3 protein: CANSQGFEQFF; J gene: TRBJ2-1; V gene: TRBV2; D gene: -; clone size: -
CDR3 DNA: TGTGCCAGCTCACCGCGGGGGTTCTCCTATAATTCACCCCTCCACTTT; CDR3 protein: CASSPRGFSYNSPLHF; J gene: TRBJ1-6; V gene: TRBV18; D gene: -; clone size: -
CDR3 DNA: TGTGCCACCAGCAGAGATCCCCAGGCGCTCTACGAGCAGTACTTC; CDR3 protein: CATSRDPQALYEQYF; J gene: TRBJ2-7; V gene: TRBV15; D gene: -; clone size: -
CDR3 DNA: TGTGCCAGCAGCTTCGGGGCTAGCGTCTCCTACGAGCAGTACTTC; CDR3 protein: CASSFGASVSYEQYF; J gene: TRBJ2-7; V gene: TRBV7-9; D gene: -; clone size: -
CDR3 DNA: TGTGCCAGCACCTTAGGCGGTATCTCCTATAATTCACCCCTCCACTTT; CDR3 protein: CASTLGGISYNSPLHF; J gene: TRBJ1-6; V gene: TRBV28; D gene: -; clone size: few
CDR3 DNA: TGTGCCAGTCTATCCAGGGTAATGGATTCAGATACGCAGTATTTT; CDR3 protein: CASLSRVMDSDTQYF; J gene: TRBJ2-3; V gene: TRBV19; D gene: -; clone size: -
CDR3 DNA: TGTGCCAGTAGTATATTAGGGACTCACTATGGCTACACCTTC; CDR3 protein: CASSILGTHYGYTF; J gene: TRBJ1-2; V gene: TRBV19; D gene: -; clone size: few
CDR3 DNA: TGTGCCAGCAGCTTGGGGCGGAGTAACTATGGCTACACCTTC; CDR3 protein: CASSLGRSNYGYTF; J gene: TRBJ1-2; V gene: TRBV5-4; D gene: -; clone size: -
CDR3 DNA: TGTGCCAGCAGGAAGACAGGGGATCATGAGCAGTTCTTC; CDR3 protein: CASRKTGDHEQFF; J gene: TRBJ2-1; V gene: TRBV11-3; D gene: TRBD1; clone size: -
CDR3 DNA: TGCGCCAGCAGCCCCGGTTCGGCGGACATTCAGTACTTC; CDR3 protein: CASSPGSADIQYF; J gene: TRBJ2-4; V gene: TRBV5-1; D gene: -; clone size: -
CDR3 DNA: TGTGCCAGCAGCTTAGGGCAACAAGAGACCCAGTACTTC; CDR3 protein: CASSLGQQETQYF; J gene: TRBJ2-5; V gene: TRBV11-2; D gene: -; clone size: -
CDR3 DNA: TGTGCCAGCAGCTTGAGGGGCGGCGAAGCCTACACCTTC; CDR3 protein: CASSLRGGEAYTF; J gene: TRBJ1-2; V gene: TRBV5-5; D gene: -; clone size: few
CDR3 DNA: TGTGCCAGCGCGGCCAGCTACACTGAAGCTTTCTTT; CDR3 protein: CASAASYTEAFF; J gene: TRBJ1-1; V gene: TRBV5-6; D gene: -; clone size: many
CDR3 DNA: TGTGCCAGCAGCCTCGGTTGGGGGCGAGGTAATCAGCCCCAGCATTTT; CDR3 protein: CASSLGWGRGNQPQHF; J gene: TRBJ1-5; V gene: TRBV5-8; D gene: -; clone size: -
CDR3 DNA: TGTGCCAGCAGCCCGTCGGACAGTTTCACTGAAGCTTTCTTT; CDR3 protein: CASSPSDSFTEAFF; J gene: TRBJ1-1; V gene: TRBV9; D gene: -; clone size: -
CDR3 DNA: TGTGCCAGCAGCCTTAAGGCCCGAGGGGAGACCCAGTACTTC; CDR3 protein: CASSLKARGETQYF; J gene: TRBJ2-5; V gene: TRBV11-3; D gene: -; clone size: -
CDR3 DNA: TGTGCCAGCAGCGTCAGGGGGCCTTATGGCTACACCTTC; CDR3 protein: CASSVRGPYGYTF; J gene: TRBJ1-2; V gene: TRBV11-2; D gene: TRBD1; clone size: -
CDR3 DNA: TGTGCCAGCTCACCTGATCCCCCCGCGAGCCAAGAGACCCAGTACTTC; CDR3 protein: CASSPDPPASQETQYF; J gene: TRBJ2-5; V gene: TRBV18; D gene: -; clone size: -
CDR3 DNA: TGTGCCGGCGGACAGCAAATCAACTATGGCTACACCTTC; CDR3 protein: CAGGQQINYGYTF; J gene: TRBJ1-2; V gene: TRBV30; D gene: -; clone size: -
CDR3 DNA: TGCGCCAGCAGCTTCGCGGGGGCGGGGCCAGATACGCAGTATTTT; CDR3 protein: CASSFAGAGPDTQYF; J gene: TRBJ2-3; V gene: TRBV4-3; D gene: -; clone size: once
CDR3 DNA: TGTGCCAGCACCCAGTGGGGAGGGAATTCACCCCTCCACTTT; CDR3 protein: CASTQWGGNSPLHF; J gene: TRBJ1-6; V gene: TRBV5-4; D gene: -; clone size: -
CDR3 DNA: TGTGCTAGTGGTTTCGCCGGACAGGGTGGGGGTCAGAGACTAGCCAAAAACATTCAGTACTTC; CDR3 protein: CASGFAGQGGGQRLAKNIQYF; J gene: TRBJ2-4; V gene: TRBV12-5; D gene: TRBD1; clone size: -
CDR3 DNA: TGTGCCAGTCTCTCAGGGTATGGCTACACCTTC; CDR3 protein: CASLSGYGYTF; J gene: TRBJ1-2; V gene: TRBV19; D gene: -; clone size: -
CDR3 DNA: TGTGCCACCAGTGCGGCCACGGCGGGGGGGCAAGAGACCCAGTACTTC; CDR3 protein: CATSAATAGGQETQYF; J gene: TRBJ2-5; V gene: TRBV24-1; D gene: TRBD2; clone size: -
CDR3 DNA: TGTGCCAGCAGCCGATCCTTTAGCGGGAGGGCCCCCGATACGCAGTATTTT; CDR3 protein: CASSRSFSGRAPDTQYF; J gene: TRBJ2-3; V gene: TRBV3-1/TRBV3-2; D gene: TRBD2; clone size: -
CDR3 DNA: TGCGCCAGCAGCAAGGGCGGGACTAGCGGAAACTTGGCCGGGGAGCTGTTTTTT; CDR3 protein: CASSKGGTSGNLAGELFF; J gene: TRBJ2-2; V gene: TRBV5-1; D gene: TRBD2; clone size: -
CDR3 DNA: TGTGCCAGCAACAGACAGGGAATTAATGAAAAACTGTTTTTT; CDR3 protein: CASNRQGINEKLFF; J gene: TRBJ1-4; V gene: TRBV6-5; D gene: TRBD1; clone size: -
CDR3 DNA: TGTGCCAGCAGCTTATCCCAGGGACAGGGGTTTGGGTCCGGGGAGCTGTTTTTT; CDR3 protein: CASSLSQGQGFGSGELFF; J gene: TRBJ2-2; V gene: TRBV11-2; D gene: TRBD1; clone size: once
CDR3 DNA: TGCGCCAGCAGCCAAACACTAGCGGGAGGAGCAGATACGCAGTATTTT; CDR3 protein: CASSQTLAGGADTQYF; J gene: TRBJ2-3; V gene: TRBV4-1; D gene: TRBD2; clone size: -
CDR3 DNA: TGTGCCAGCAGTTACTCCCAGAACACTGAAGCTTTCTTT; CDR3 protein: CASSYSQNTEAFF; J gene: TRBJ1-1; V gene: TRBV6-2/TRBV6-3; D gene: -; clone size: many
CDR3 DNA: TGTGCCAGCAGCTTCACGACAGGGGGCTACAATGAGCAGTTCTTC; CDR3 protein: CASSFTTGGYNEQFF; J gene: TRBJ2-1; V gene: TRBV7-2; D gene: TRBD1; clone size: -
CDR3 DNA: TGTGCCAGCAGCCAAGAGAGCCGGTACAATGAGCAGTTCTTC; CDR3 protein: CASSQESRYNEQFF; J gene: TRBJ2-1; V gene: TRBV14; D gene: -; clone size: -